This T cell receptor (beta chain) came from a study of blood T cell repertoires in COVID-19. Study information: T cells, B-cell-depleted T cells, or PBMCs supplied cDNA or gDNA.

This CDR3 comprises 17 residues. Germline V gene lookup returns CDR1 MNHEY and CDR2 SVGEGT. Deletions cut 2 bases from V and 0 bases from J, with 15 bases between. Repertoires were generated with immunoSEQ multiplex PCR, while TCRdb's copy carries only in-frame clones and drops some. The table records 200,000 to 250,000 clones, approximately 88% of them present only once. The rearrangement uses TRBV6-2 or TRBV6-3 and TRBJ2-3; TRBD1 might be the D (5 bases). Sequencing was performed on PBMCs or T cells enriched from blood (not recorded which). The receptor was isolated from a man aged 18 to 30 with acute COVID-19. CDR3 sequence: CASSYTLRADSTDTQYF. As DNA, the CDR3 is TGTGCCAGCAGTTACACCCTCAGGGCTGACAGCACAGATACGCAGTATTTT.